This T cell receptor beta chain was documented in a study of CD8 T cells in Susac syndrome. In the study overall: At the time their blood was drawn, patients with Susac syndrome were either therapy-naive, on corticosteroids (with some of them also receiving intravenous immunoglobulin), or on intravenous immunoglobulin alone. General study findings and limits: In Susac syndrome, the CD4+ T cell repertoires did not show clonal expansion.

In regard to this clonotype: The antigen is not known.

cDNA came from roughly 0.47 to 1 ug RNA primed by random hexamers. MiXCR was run by TCRdb on the immunoSEQ multiplex PCR reads, yielding one entry per CDR3 protein. The data show about 180,000 distinct CDR3 sequences, 94% seen once. The CDR3 sequence is 11 residues long. Trimming took 4 bases from V and 3 from J, leaving 4 bases between them. Per germline, CDR1 SGHDT and CDR2 YYEEEE. This chain uses TRBV5-6 with TRBJ1-2; no clear D gene. The source of this sequence is a human donor with Susac syndrome. The sequencing sample was made of CD4+ T cells from PBMCs. The CDR3 DNA sequence: TGTGCCAGCAGCCAATACTATGGCTACACCTTC. It codes for CASSQYYGYTF.